This T cell receptor beta chain was retrieved from a study of T cells expressing NK-cell markers. Study-wide findings and caveats: The HCMV specificity of the expanded NKG2C+ T cell clones stayed unresolved.

The CDR3 loop spans 13 amino acids. Germline V CDR1 and CDR2: GTSNPN, SVGIG (reference sequence). About this clonotype: Its antigen is unknown.

For each CDR3 protein, TCRdb gives one entry from its re-call of the 5' RACE reads, without DNA. The sample includes 130,000 to 150,000 distinct CDR3 sequences. The sequence was collected from a man aged 18 to 29 in good health. Sequencing was done on a sample of blood T cells: a sorted CD56 or NKG2C T cell subset, CD4+ or CD8+ T cells, or bulk PBMC T cells (not recorded which). V gene TRBV30 combines with J gene TRBJ2-1; TCRdb designates TRBD2, a call that cannot be tested without DNA. The CDR3: CAWIPGLGNEQFF.